This entry lists 17 T cell receptor beta chains sequenced from one sample in a study of T cells in Graves' hyperthyroidism and ophthalmopathy. From RNA transcripts, TCR beta CDR3 regions were amplified. First-round RT-PCR targeting the TCR CDR3 was performed with the HTBI primer set. MiXCR, run by TCRdb on the multiplex PCR reads, gives a single entry per CDR3 protein. This sample has a few hundred thousand distinct CDR3 sequences; approximately 14% occur once, and the top ten carry 14%. The material sequenced was blood. Receptors originate from a woman aged 40 to 50 with Graves' hyperthyroidism.

This clonotype was observed many times. V and J are TRBV6-1 and TRBJ2-2; D call uncertain. V was pared by 4 bases and J by 7 bases, with 13 bases between. There are 14 residues in the CDR3. The germline V gene encodes CDR1 MNHNS and CDR2 SASEGT. CDR3: CASSVSTPFGELFF. CDR3 coding DNA: TGTGCCAGCAGTGTCTCTACACCGTTCGGGGAGCTGTTTTTT.

To note about this clonotype: A read error may explain this, as a much larger clone is one base away. The rearrangement joins TRBV18 to TRBJ1-4, with a tentative D call TRBD1 (5 bases). CDR1 is KGHSH and CDR2 is LQKENI in the germline V gene. This CDR3 has 15 residues. The CDR3 DNA reads TGTGCCAGCTCACCAAATTGGCAGGGTGATGAAAAACCGTTTTTT. Its protein is CASSPNWQGDEKPFF.

The chain has TRBV9 and TRBJ2-1; D perhaps matches TRBD1 (5 bases). CDR1 and CDR2 (germline): SGDLS, YYNGEE. Trimming left V 0 bases short and J 0 bases short, with 10 bases between. There are 16 residues in the CDR3. CDR3 coding DNA: TGTGCCAGCAGCGTAGGGGGCGGATACTCCTACAATGAGCAGTTCTTC. Encoded protein: CASSVGGGYSYNEQFF.

A few counts support this clonotype. The chain employs TRBV18 and TRBJ2-1; 8 bases fit TRBD2. The CDR3 extends over 15 amino acids. Trimming cost V 5 bases and J 7 bases; bases outside gene matches: 10. Germline V gene lookup returns CDR1 KGHSH and CDR2 LQKENI. The CDR3 sequence is CASSGLRTSFNEQFF. The CDR3 DNA follows: TGTGCCAGCTCAGGACTAAGGACTAGCTTTAATGAGCAGTTCTTC. The full variable domain, with the rest looked up from reference TRBV18 and TRBJ2-1, is NAGVMQNPRHLVRRRGQEARLRCSPMKGHSHVYWYRQLPEEGLKFMVYLQKENIIDESGMPKERFSAEFPKEGPSILRIQQVVRGDSAAYFCASSGLRTSFNEQFFGPGTRLTVL.

This clonotype was detected ten times or more. The V call is TRBV28, the J call TRBJ1-2; a possible D gene is TRBD1 (6 bases). The V gene's germline CDR1 is MDHEN and CDR2 SYDVKM. Trimming removed 5 bases from V and 5 bases from J, with 18 bases in between. The length of the CDR3 is 15 residues. CDR3 protein: CASSPSPGHIYGYTF. The CDR3 DNA reads TGTGCCAGCAGTCCATCCCCGGGACACATTTATGGCTACACCTTC.

At least ten counts were recorded for this clonotype. The chain links TRBV20-1 to TRBJ1-5; no clear D gene. This CDR3 contains 14 residues. In germline, CDR1 is DFQATT, CDR2 SNEGSKA (reference sequence). V was pared by 5 bases and J by 0 bases, with 11 bases between. The CDR3 region has the DNA TGCAGTGCTGCTGGACCGTATAGCAATCAGCCCCAGCATTTT. Its translation is CSAAGPYSNQPQHF.

The sample holds many counts of this clonotype. The chain recombines TRBV5-1 with TRBJ2-1, with a possible D match to TRBD2 (5 bases). Trimming cost V 6 bases and J 5 bases, with 12 bases left between them. There are 13 residues in the CDR3. CDR1 is SGHRS, CDR2 YFSETQ, per germline. CDR3 DNA sequence: TGCGCCAGCACCGACTATCTTCACAATGAGCAGTTCTTC. Translating it yields CASTDYLHNEQFF.

This clonotype was counted at least ten times. This chain joins TRBV28 and TRBJ2-3; D gene uncertain. The CDR3 runs 14 residues. Germline-derived CDR1 and CDR2 are MDHEN and SYDVKM. Trimming shortened V by 2 bases and J by 2 bases, and 8 bases separated the two germline ends. CDR3 sequence: CASSLRAFTDTQYF. CDR3 in DNA: TGTGCCAGCAGTTTAAGGGCCTTCACAGATACGCAGTATTTT.

This clonotype was observed a single time. A much larger clone sits a single nucleotide away, making a read error possible. The V gene is TRBV6-9, the J gene TRBJ1-4; 8 positions match TRBD1. Germline values: CDR1 MNHGY, CDR2 SVAAGI. The CDR3 consists of 15 residues. V trimming: 3 bases; J trimming: 8 bases; junction bases outside the gene matches: 8. This CDR3 reads CASSYYGQGKEKLFF. The CDR3 DNA sequence: TGTGCCAGCAGTTACTATGGACAGGGAAAAGAAAAACTGTTTTTT.

The rearrangement joins TRBV28 to TRBJ1-4; no firm D call. V was clipped by 6 bases and J by 7 bases, with 6 bases between them. In germline, CDR1 is MDHEN, CDR2 SYDVKM. The CDR3 consists of 11 residues. CDR3 in DNA: TGTGCCAGCAGACGCCTTGAAAAACTGTTTTTT. This translates into CASRRLEKLFF.

This clonotype appeared a few times. V is TRBV4-1 and J is TRBJ1-2, with D tentatively TRBD1 (6 bases). Germline V gene sequence: CDR1 MGHRA, CDR2 YSYEKL. The CDR3 has 14 amino acids. The V end lost 3 bases, the J end lost 4 bases, and 12 bases lay between the germline ends. The CDR3 bases are TGCGCCAGCAGCCAGCTACAGGGTAGCTATGGCTACACCTTC. Residues: CASSQLQGSYGYTF.

The V gene is TRBV6-1, the J gene TRBJ2-1; maybe TRBD2 (5 bases). The V end was cut by 0 bases, the J end by 7 bases, with 10 bases between. The CDR3 is 14 amino acids. Germline CDR1 and CDR2: MNHNS and SASEGT. CDR3 protein: CASSEAIARNEQFF. The CDR3 nucleotides read TGTGCCAGCAGTGAAGCGATAGCGCGGAATGAGCAGTTCTTC.

This clonotype was seen repeatedly, ten times or more. The rearrangement uses TRBV20-1 and TRBJ2-5; a possible D gene is TRBD2 (6 bases). This CDR3 has 13 residues. Deletions cut 4 bases from V and 4 bases from J, with 13 bases between. From germline, CDR1 is DFQATT and CDR2 SNEGSKA (reference sequence). CDR3 region: CSATPGLGETQYF. The CDR3 region has the DNA TGCAGTGCTACGCCGGGACTGGGAGAGACCCAGTACTTC.

This clonotype was counted ten times or more. The CDR3 protein is CASSEGVALFF. The CDR3 DNA is TGTGCCAGCAGTGAAGGGGTTGCGCTGTTTTTT. This chain connects TRBV2 to TRBJ2-2; no firm D call. The length of the CDR3 is 11 residues. V dropped 1 base and J dropped 13 bases, with 7 bases sitting between them. Germline-derived CDR1 and CDR2 are SNHLY and FYNNEI.

This sequence joins TRBV9 and TRBJ2-3, with D possibly being TRBD1 (6 bases). This CDR3 spans 16 amino acids. Deletions cut 0 bases from V and 1 base from J, with 12 bases between. From germline, CDR1 is SGDLS and CDR2 YYNGEE. In DNA form, the CDR3 reads TGTGCCAGCAGCGTAGGGTGGGGACAAGGCACAGATACGCAGTATTTT. Translating gives CASSVGWGQGTDTQYF.

The gene calls are TRBV5-1 and TRBJ2-2; possible D gene TRBD2, 5 bases. This CDR3 is built from 14 residues. Trimming shortened V by 3 bases and J by 6 bases, and 12 bases separated the two germline ends. Germline V lookup: CDR1 SGHRS, CDR2 YFSETQ. Here the CDR3 DNA reads TGCGCCAGCAGCTCAGTGAGGGATTCCGGGGAGCTGTTTTTT. It encodes CASSSVRDSGELFF.

This clonotype was recorded many times. V is TRBV30 and J is TRBJ1-5; the D is unclear. The germline gives CDR1 GTSNPN, CDR2 SVGIG (reference sequence). V lost 1 base and J 9 bases, leaving 16 bases between the germline ends. This CDR3 is 14 amino acids long. CDR3 coding DNA: TGTGCCTGGAGTGCCTCACTGGGGAGCGCGCCCCAGCATTTT. Amino acids: CAWSASLGSAPQHF.